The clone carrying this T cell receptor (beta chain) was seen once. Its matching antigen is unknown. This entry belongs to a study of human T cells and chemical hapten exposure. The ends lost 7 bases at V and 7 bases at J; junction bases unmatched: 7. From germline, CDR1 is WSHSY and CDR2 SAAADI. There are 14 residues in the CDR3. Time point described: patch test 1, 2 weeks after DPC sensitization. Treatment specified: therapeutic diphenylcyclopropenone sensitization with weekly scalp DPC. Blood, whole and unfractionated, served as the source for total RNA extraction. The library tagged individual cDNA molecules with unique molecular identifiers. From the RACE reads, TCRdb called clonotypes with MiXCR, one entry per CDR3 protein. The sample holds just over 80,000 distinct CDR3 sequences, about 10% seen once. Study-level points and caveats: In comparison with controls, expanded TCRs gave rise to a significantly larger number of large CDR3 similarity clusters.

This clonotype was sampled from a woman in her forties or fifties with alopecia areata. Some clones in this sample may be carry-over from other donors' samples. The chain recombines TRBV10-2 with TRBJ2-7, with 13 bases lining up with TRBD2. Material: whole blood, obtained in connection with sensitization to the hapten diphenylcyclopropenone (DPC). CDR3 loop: CASKLAGGPGEQYF. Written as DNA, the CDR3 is TGCGCCAGCAAACTAGCGGGAGGGCCGGGGGAGCAGTACTTC.